This TCR beta chain was identified during a study of human T cells and chemical hapten exposure. This clonotype was seen at least ten times. Each cDNA molecule in the library carried unique molecular identifiers. TCRdb reprocessed the RACE reads via MiXCR and lists one record per CDR3 protein. The table has tens of thousands of distinct CDR3 sequences, around 9.3% seen once. Time point: patch test 1, 2 weeks after DPC sensitization. The treatment is: therapeutic diphenylcyclopropenone sensitization with weekly scalp DPC. Prior to each patch test being applied, blood was drawn. CDR3 length: 15 residues. V lost 3 bases to trimming and J lost 2 bases; unmatched junction nucleotides: 5. The germline CDR1 and CDR2 sequences are SNHLY and FYNNEI.

Sequencing was performed on whole blood, taken in connection with sensitization to the hapten diphenylcyclopropenone (DPC). The source of this sequence is a woman between 35 and 50 years old with alopecia areata. Some clones in this sample may be carry-over from other donors' samples. The chain employs TRBV2 and TRBJ2-3; 7 bases are a match to TRBD1. The DNA for the CDR3 is TGTGCCAGCAGTGAGGGACAGAATCCCACAGATACGCAGTATTTT. Its protein is CASSEGQNPTDTQYF.